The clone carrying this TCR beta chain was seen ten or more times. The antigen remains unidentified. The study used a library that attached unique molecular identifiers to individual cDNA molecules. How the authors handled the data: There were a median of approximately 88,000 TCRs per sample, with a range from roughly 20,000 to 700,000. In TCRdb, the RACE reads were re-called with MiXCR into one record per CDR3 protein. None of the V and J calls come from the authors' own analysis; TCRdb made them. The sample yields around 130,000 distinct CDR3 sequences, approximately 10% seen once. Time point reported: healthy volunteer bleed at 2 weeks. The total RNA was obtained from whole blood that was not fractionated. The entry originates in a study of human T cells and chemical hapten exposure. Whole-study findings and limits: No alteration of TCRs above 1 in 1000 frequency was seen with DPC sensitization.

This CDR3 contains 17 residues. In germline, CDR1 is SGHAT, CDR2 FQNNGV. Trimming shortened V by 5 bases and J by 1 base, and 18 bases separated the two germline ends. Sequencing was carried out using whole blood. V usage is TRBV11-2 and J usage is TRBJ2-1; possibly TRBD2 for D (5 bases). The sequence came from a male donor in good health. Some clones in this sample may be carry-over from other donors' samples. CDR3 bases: TGTGCCAGCAGCCCAGGACTGTCTGATCGGTCCTACAATGAGCAGTTCTTC. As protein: CASSPGLSDRSYNEQFF.